This T cell receptor (beta chain) was found in a study of CD8 T cells in Susac syndrome. The study, taken as a whole, reports: The study recognized that the number of individuals in its TCR sequencing and HLA analysis was relatively small.

TCR beta sequences were obtained from blood CD8+ and CD4+ T cells. TEMRA cells were FACS-enriched, while CD8+ and CD4+ T cells were negatively isolated. RNA in amounts of roughly 0.5 to 1 ug was reverse transcribed with random hexamers. The CDR3 of TCR beta was amplified by immunoSEQ multiplex PCR across 54 Vbeta and 13 Jbeta. TCRdb reprocessed the immunoSEQ multiplex PCR reads via MiXCR and lists one record per CDR3 protein. The repertoire has about 140,000 distinct CDR3 sequences, 85% to 95% of them found once; the top ten carry approximately 0.11%. Worth noting for this clonotype: What it recognizes is unknown.

The V end was cut by 6 bases, the J end by 5 bases, with 11 bases between. Germline V lookup: CDR1 ENHRY, CDR2 SYGVKD. The CDR3 loop spans 13 amino acids. The chain couples TRBV10-3 to TRBJ2-1; no clear D gene. The sequencing input was CD4+ T cells from PBMCs. The clonotype comes from a human donor with multiple sclerosis. The CDR3, as DNA: TGTGCCATCAGAGGTGATGCAGACAATGAGCAGTTCTTC. Translating it yields CAIRGDADNEQFF.